The rows below give T cell receptor beta chains drawn from one sample of a study of T cell changes during pregnancy in multiple sclerosis. The method was immunoSEQ multiplex PCR; TCRdb's version includes in-frame clones alone and lacks a portion of them. This sample carries some 40,000 clones, about 91% of them seen once, and the ten largest clones take less than 0.5%. Sequences were derived from CD4+ T cells from peripheral blood mononuclear cells, sampled in the third trimester of pregnancy. The receptors originated from a female donor in good health, enrolled as a control in a pregnancy study. The CDR3 runs from the conserved cysteine through the conserved F or W. D genes are given only for firm matches.

j_call d_call v_call cdr3_aa cdr3_nt
TRBJ2-7 . TRBV6-6 CASSYGGASSYEQYF TGTGCCAGCAGTTACGGGGGGGCCAGCTCCTACGAGCAGTACTTC
TRBJ1-4 . TRBV5-8 CASSLAGATTNEKLFF TGTGCCAGCAGCCTTGCAGGGGCGACAACTAATGAAAAACTGTTTTTT
TRBJ2-1 TRBD2 TRBV2 CASSSSGRMGEQFF TGTGCCAGCTCCTCTAGCGGGAGGATGGGTGAGCAGTTCTTC
TRBJ1-1 . TRBV7-9 CASSLVPGRPEAFF TGTGCCAGCAGCTTAGTTCCAGGAAGGCCAGAAGCTTTCTTT
TRBJ2-3 TRBD2 TRBV18 CASSDLLAGLADTQYF TGTGCCAGCTCCGACCTCCTAGCGGGGTTAGCAGATACGCAGTATTTT
TRBJ2-7 . TRBV30 CAWSPDSYEQYF TGTGCCTGGAGTCCGGACAGCTACGAGCAGTACTTC
TRBJ2-3 TRBD2 TRBV6-5 CASYSGTSATDTQYF TGTGCCAGCTATTCCGGGACTAGCGCCACAGATACGCAGTATTTT
TRBJ2-7 TRBD2 TRBV11-3 CASSKEVGIGGLAGYEQYF TGTGCCAGCAGCAAAGAGGTCGGTATCGGCGGACTAGCGGGATACGAGCAGTACTTC
TRBJ2-3 TRBD2 TRBV2 CASSPSAGGGDTQYF TGTGCCAGCAGTCCTTCAGCGGGGGGAGGGGATACGCAGTATTTT
TRBJ1-4 . TRBV19 CASSIGRGGEKLFF TGTGCCAGTAGCATCGGGAGAGGAGGTGAAAAACTGTTTTTT
TRBJ2-7 TRBD2 TRBV28 CASTLAGTYEQYF TGTGCCAGCACCCTAGCGGGTACCTACGAGCAGTACTTC
TRBJ1-2 TRBD1 TRBV14 CASSRRQGNYGYTF TGTGCCAGCAGCCGGCGACAGGGAAACTATGGCTACACCTTC
TRBJ2-2 . TRBV6-5 CASYPDTPNTGELFF TGTGCCAGCTACCCGGACACCCCGAACACCGGGGAGCTGTTTTTT
TRBJ2-1 . TRBV7-9 CASSPTWRRLNEQFF TGTGCCAGCAGCCCTACATGGCGCAGGCTCAATGAGCAGTTCTTC
TRBJ2-3 TRBD2 TRBV5-4 CASSLGSGRAAGDTQYF TGTGCCAGCAGCTTGGGTAGCGGGAGGGCCGCAGGAGATACGCAGTATTTT
TRBJ1-1 . TRBV5-5 CASSWEWGGAFF TGTGCCAGCAGCTGGGAGTGGGGGGGAGCTTTCTTT
TRBJ2-3 . TRBV7-9 CASTVGGNTQYF TGTGCCAGCACCGTCGGGGGAAATACGCAGTATTTT
TRBJ2-7 . TRBV1 CTSSHETSGRTYEQYF TGCACCAGCAGCCACGAAACTAGCGGGAGGACGTACGAGCAGTACTTC
TRBJ1-2 TRBD1 TRBV5-1 CASSYRQGDGYTF TGCGCCAGCAGCTATAGACAGGGGGATGGCTACACCTTC
TRBJ2-5 TRBD2 TRBV28 CASSPASGRRGQETQYF TGTGCCAGCAGCCCGGCTAGCGGGAGAAGGGGCCAAGAGACCCAGTACTTC
TRBJ1-2 TRBD1 TRBV30 CAWRQVGQGDYGYTF TGTGCCTGGCGGCAAGTCGGACAGGGCGACTATGGCTACACCTTC
TRBJ2-7 TRBD1 TRBV4-3 CASSYGAGGFNEQYF TGCGCCAGCAGCTACGGGGCAGGGGGCTTCAACGAGCAGTACTTC